The 30 T cell receptor beta chains reported below all come from one sample, sequenced in a study of blood T cell repertoires in COVID-19. The data were produced by immunoSEQ multiplex PCR, yet TCRdb's version contains in-frame clones alone and is incomplete. The table lists 95,000 to 100,000 clones, over 75% of them singletons, with roughly 10% in the top ten. Material for sequencing was peripheral blood. The receptors derive from a woman older than 75 with acute or convalescent COVID-19.

The gene calls are TRBV5-5 and TRBJ1-2; 8 nucleotides agree with TRBD1. Germline lookup yields CDR1 SGHKS and CDR2 YYEKEE (reference sequence). The CDR3 is 13 amino acids. The trim removed 4 bases at V and 7 bases at J, leaving 6 bases unmatched. This chain's CDR3 is CASSQTGVGGYTF. CDR3 nucleotides: TGTGCCAGCAGCCAGACAGGGGTGGGTGGCTACACCTTC.

The V gene is TRBV6-5, the J gene TRBJ1-6; TRBD1 might be the D (6 bases). This CDR3 is built from 14 residues. The germline CDR1 and CDR2 sequences are MNHEY and SVGAGI. Trimming took 4 bases from V and 7 from J, leaving 11 bases between them. The CDR3 sequence is CASSSGQKNSPLHF. The CDR3 nucleotides are TGTGCCAGCAGTTCTGGACAGAAGAATTCACCCCTCCACTTT.

The J gene is TRBJ1-2, the V gene TRBV18, with TRBD1 identical over 9 bases. CDR1 is KGHSH and CDR2 is LQKENI in the germline V gene. V shed 2 bases and J 7 bases; nucleotides not matched to a gene: 11. The CDR3 sequence is 16 residues long. CDR3 nucleotide sequence: TGTGCCAGCTCACCAACACGGGACAGGGCGGTAGGTGGCTACACCTTC. Translated: CASSPTRDRAVGGYTF.

Here the CDR3 reads CASMRGGRGNTDTQYF. For the CDR3, the DNA is TGCGCCAGCATGCGCGGGGGGCGGGGGAACACAGATACGCAGTATTTT. V gene TRBV10-2 combines with J gene TRBJ2-3, with 8 bases lining up with TRBD2. The J segment lost 2 bases and the V segment lost 7 bases, leaving 11 bases of the junction unmatched. Germline V CDR1 and CDR2: WSHSY, SAAADI. This CDR3 comprises 16 residues.

The rearrangement uses TRBV6-1 and TRBJ1-6; D uncertain. The CDR3 loop spans 16 amino acids. V was shortened by 4 bases and J by 6 bases, with 16 bases between the two germline ends. CDR1 is MNHNS, CDR2 SASEGT, per germline. The CDR3 DNA reads TGTGCCAGCAGTGTTACGGGGTCGGCTGGTAATTCACCCCTCCACTTT. Translating it yields CASSVTGSAGNSPLHF.

The chain joins TRBV5-1 to TRBJ2-3; D is unresolved. V lost 0 bases to trimming and J lost 2 bases, with 7 bases between them. The CDR3 is 14 amino acids. Germline assignment: CDR1 SGHRS and CDR2 YFSETQ. DNA of the CDR3: TGCGCCAGCAGCTTGGCTCAGGACACAGATACGCAGTATTTT. It specifies CASSLAQDTDTQYF.

This chain uses TRBV19 with TRBJ1-4; D may be TRBD1 (5 bases). The CDR3 spans 16 residues. Trimming pared 3 bases from V and 3 bases from J, leaving 14 bases between. Germline values: CDR1 LNHDA, CDR2 SQIVND (reference sequence). DNA for the CDR3: TGTGCCAGTAGTATTTTCAGGGCGACGCCTAATGAAAAACTGTTTTTT. This encodes CASSIFRATPNEKLFF.

The chain couples TRBV6-5 to TRBJ1-6; 10 nucleotides match TRBD1. Trimming removed 5 bases from V and 9 bases from J; junction bases left unmatched: 7. The germline V gene encodes CDR1 MNHEY and CDR2 SVGAGI. The CDR3 has 15 residues. The CDR3 region has the DNA TGTGCCAGCAGTCTGAGCAGGACAGGGGGTTCACCCCTCCACTTT. It is translated as CASSLSRTGGSPLHF.

The chain carries TRBV29-1 and TRBJ2-3, with TRBD2 matching over 9 bases. Losses at the gene ends were 6 bases for V and 5 bases for J; bases not matched to a gene: 9. Germline CDR1 and CDR2: SQVTM and ANQGSEA. CDR3 length: 14 residues. The CDR3 region is CSVRYRGGEDTQYF. In DNA form, the CDR3 reads TGCAGCGTCCGGTATCGCGGGGGGGAAGATACGCAGTATTTT.

This clone was observed a single time. V usage is TRBV28 and J usage is TRBJ2-7, with a weak D call TRBD2 (7 bases). Trimming took 7 bases from V and 3 from J, leaving 25 bases between them. Germline-derived CDR1 and CDR2 are MDHEN and SYDVKM. CDR3 length equals 17 residues. DNA for the CDR3: TGTGCCAGCACCTCTAGCGGCGCGCGACAGGCTAGCTACGAGCAGTACTTC. Encoded protein: CASTSSGARQASYEQYF.

This chain uses TRBV14 with TRBJ1-1; a weak D match, TRBD1 (5 bases). Trimming pared 0 bases from V and 3 bases from J, leaving 14 bases between. The germline CDR1 and CDR2 sequences are SGHDN and FVKESK. This CDR3 has 16 amino acids. CDR3 nucleotides: TGTGCCAGCAGCCAAGATCTTGGCAGGGTGCACACTGAAGCTTTCTTT. Translating gives CASSQDLGRVHTEAFF.

CDR3 amino acids: CASSPDRANQPQHF. For the CDR3, the DNA is TGTGCCAGCAGTCCTGACAGGGCGAATCAGCCCCAGCATTTT. The chain couples TRBV6-5 to TRBJ1-5; TRBD1 agrees at 7 bases. Unmatched junction bases numbered 5, after V lost 5 bases and J lost 4 bases. The CDR3 has 14 amino acids. Germline V CDR1 and CDR2: MNHEY, SVGAGI.

This sequence joins TRBV7-2 and TRBJ2-3; 10 positions match TRBD2. Germline values: CDR1 SGHTA, CDR2 FQGNSA. This CDR3 contains 15 residues. J was trimmed by 4 bases and V by 0 bases; bases with no gene match: 1. For the CDR3, the DNA is TGTGCCAGCAGCTTAGCTCTAGCGGGGGCAGATACGCAGTATTTT. Its translation: CASSLALAGADTQYF.

V and J are TRBV18 and TRBJ2-1; a weak D match, TRBD1 (6 bases). Trimming removed 8 bases from V and 5 bases from J, with 13 bases in between. Germline-derived CDR1 and CDR2 are KGHSH and LQKENI. The CDR3 is made up of 13 amino acids. CDR3 amino acids: CASTGQGNNEQFF. The CDR3 DNA sequence: TGTGCCAGCACAGGGCAGGGCAACAATGAGCAGTTCTTC. The full variable domain, completed using reference TRBV18 and TRBJ2-1, is NAGVMQNPRHLVRRRGQEARLRCSPMKGHSHVYWYRQLPEEGLKFMVYLQKENIIDESGMPKERFSAEFPKEGPSILRIQQVVRGDSAAYFCASTGQGNNEQFFGPGTRLTVL.

The chain joins TRBV6-5 to TRBJ2-7, with D perhaps TRBD1 (5 bases). Trimming left V 5 bases short and J 7 bases short, with 21 bases between. The germline CDR1 and CDR2 sequences are MNHEY and SVGAGI. This CDR3 is built from 15 residues. CDR3: CASSRKTALNQEQYF. CDR3 bases: TGTGCCAGCAGTCGAAAGACAGCCCTGAATCAAGAGCAGTACTTC.

V gene TRBV11-2 combines with J gene TRBJ1-2; no reliable D call. The V gene lost 7 bases and the J gene lost 0 bases, with 9 bases spanning the gap. This CDR3 spans 13 amino acids. Germline V CDR1 and CDR2: SGHAT, FQNNGV. Here the CDR3 reads CASTYSTNYGYTF. The DNA for the CDR3 is TGTGCCAGCACGTACAGCACTAACTATGGCTACACCTTC.

This sequence joins TRBV24-1 and TRBJ2-4; 14 positions agree with TRBD2. Germline CDR1 reads KGHDR; CDR2 reads SFDVKD. V shed 4 bases, J shed 7 bases, and the junction held 5 bases outside the gene matches. This CDR3 has 16 amino acids. CDR3 residues: CATSEWTSGGRNIQYF. In nucleotides, the CDR3 is TGTGCCACCAGTGAGTGGACTAGCGGGGGGAGGAACATTCAGTACTTC.

The chain carries TRBV5-6 and TRBJ1-2; 7 bases are shared with TRBD1. CDR1 and CDR2 (germline): SGHDT, YYEEEE. The CDR3 is 14 residues long. The ends lost 0 bases at V and 6 bases at J; junction bases unmatched: 5. CDR3: CASSLDGQVNGYTF. CDR3 nucleotides: TGTGCCAGCAGCTTGGATGGACAGGTTAATGGCTACACCTTC.

This clone was seen just once. The genes are TRBV6-5 and TRBJ1-2; 9 nucleotides align to TRBD1. The V and J ends lost 6 bases and 4 bases, in that order; junction bases with no gene match: 9. Germline V CDR1 and CDR2: MNHEY, SVGAGI. The CDR3 has 15 residues. CDR3 sequence: CASSSPTGGTYGYTF. CDR3 nucleotides: TGTGCCAGCAGCTCCCCGACAGGGGGTACCTATGGCTACACCTTC.

This chain joins TRBV2 and TRBJ1-5; TRBD1 might be the D (5 bases). V lost 6 bases, J lost 5 bases, and 11 bases lay in between. The CDR3 has 13 residues. The germline V gene encodes CDR1 SNHLY and CDR2 FYNNEI. CDR3 nucleotides: TGTGCCAGCAGGCAGGGTTTGGATCAGCCCCAGCATTTT. This gives the protein CASRQGLDQPQHF.

The V call is TRBV30, the J call TRBJ2-3; D not certain. The CDR3 is 14 residues long. CDR1 is GTSNPN, CDR2 SVGIG, per germline (reference sequence). V shed 2 bases and J shed 2 bases, with 11 bases lying between them. For the CDR3, the DNA is TGTGCCTGGAGTCTCTCCTTCCTCACAGATACGCAGTATTTT. Translating gives CAWSLSFLTDTQYF.

The V gene is TRBV28, the J gene TRBJ1-5; 9 nucleotides agree with TRBD1. The V and J ends lost 8 bases and 6 bases, in that order; junction bases with no gene match: 11. CDR1 is MDHEN, CDR2 SYDVKM, per germline. There are 15 residues in the CDR3. The CDR3 DNA sequence: TGTGCCAGCGGGAAAACAGGGGGCGCGGGTCAGCCCCAGCATTTT. Protein sequence: CASGKTGGAGQPQHF.

The chain has TRBV13 and TRBJ2-5, with 12 bases that match TRBD2. CDR3 size: 16 residues. The V gene's germline CDR1 is PRHDT and CDR2 FYEKMQ (reference sequence). The V gene end was trimmed by 3 bases and the J gene end by 5 bases; junction bases not matched to a gene: 7. In DNA form, the CDR3 reads TGTGCCAGCAGCTTCTCTAGCGGGGGGGCCCGGGAGACCCAGTACTTC. The encoded protein is CASSFSSGGARETQYF.

V is TRBV7-3 and J is TRBJ2-5, with 8 bases fitting TRBD2. The CDR3 is 15 amino acids. Germline-derived CDR1 and CDR2 are SGHTA and FQGTGA. The V gene end was trimmed by 5 bases and the J gene end by 1 base; junction bases not matched to a gene: 6. The CDR3 reads CASSPSGGIQETQYF. CDR3 DNA sequence: TGTGCCAGCAGCCCAAGCGGGGGAATCCAAGAGACCCAGTACTTC.

The J gene is TRBJ1-2, the V gene TRBV5-1; 8 bases fit TRBD1. V lost 3 bases and J lost 4; bases outside the gene matches: 5. CDR3 length: 14 residues. Germline values: CDR1 SGHRS, CDR2 YFSETQ. CDR3 in amino acids: CASSSRTGSYGYTF. CDR3 coding DNA: TGCGCCAGCAGCTCCCGGACAGGGAGCTATGGCTACACCTTC.

This chain connects TRBV6-5 to TRBJ2-7, with a tentative D call TRBD1 (6 bases). Per germline, CDR1 MNHEY and CDR2 SVGAGI. The CDR3 sequence is 14 residues long. Trimming removed 6 bases from V and 2 bases from J, with 14 bases in between. The chain's CDR3 is CASRPLQGAYEQYF. The CDR3 DNA reads as TGTGCCAGCAGACCTCTACAGGGCGCCTACGAGCAGTACTTC.

This sequence joins TRBV6-5 and TRBJ1-2; D ambiguous. This CDR3 has 14 amino acids. The germline V gene has CDR1 MNHEY and CDR2 SVGAGI. V lost 7 bases, J lost 4 bases, and 16 bases lay in between. CDR3 sequence reads: CASTSGEGSYGYTF. CDR3 DNA: TGTGCCAGCACCTCAGGAGAGGGTAGCTATGGCTACACCTTC.

The chain uses TRBV7-6 and TRBJ2-5; D possibly corresponds to TRBD2 (6 bases). The V gene lost 5 bases and the J gene lost 4 bases, with 8 bases spanning the gap. Germline CDR1 and CDR2: SGHVS and FNYEAQ. The CDR3 runs 12 residues. CDR3 sequence (DNA): TGTGCCAGCAGCCAGGGAGGAGAGACCCAGTACTTC. Translating it yields CASSQGGETQYF.

CDR3 loop: CASSRVLQGWTEAFF. The DNA for the CDR3 is TGTGCCAGCAGCCGCGTGCTACAGGGATGGACTGAAGCTTTCTTT. This chain joins TRBV14 and TRBJ1-1; possible D gene TRBD1, 6 bases. The germline V gene has CDR1 SGHDN and CDR2 FVKESK. The CDR3 length is 15 residues. Trimming left V 4 bases short and J 5 bases short, with 17 bases between.

V and J are TRBV5-1 and TRBJ2-7; 10 bases match TRBD1. Germline V CDR1 and CDR2: SGHRS, YFSETQ. The CDR3 extends over 15 amino acids. Trimming removed 8 bases from V and 3 bases from J; junction bases left unmatched: 11. The CDR3 is CASSLGQGGIYEQYF. CDR3 in DNA: TGCGCCAGTTCTCTTGGACAGGGGGGGATCTACGAGCAGTACTTC.